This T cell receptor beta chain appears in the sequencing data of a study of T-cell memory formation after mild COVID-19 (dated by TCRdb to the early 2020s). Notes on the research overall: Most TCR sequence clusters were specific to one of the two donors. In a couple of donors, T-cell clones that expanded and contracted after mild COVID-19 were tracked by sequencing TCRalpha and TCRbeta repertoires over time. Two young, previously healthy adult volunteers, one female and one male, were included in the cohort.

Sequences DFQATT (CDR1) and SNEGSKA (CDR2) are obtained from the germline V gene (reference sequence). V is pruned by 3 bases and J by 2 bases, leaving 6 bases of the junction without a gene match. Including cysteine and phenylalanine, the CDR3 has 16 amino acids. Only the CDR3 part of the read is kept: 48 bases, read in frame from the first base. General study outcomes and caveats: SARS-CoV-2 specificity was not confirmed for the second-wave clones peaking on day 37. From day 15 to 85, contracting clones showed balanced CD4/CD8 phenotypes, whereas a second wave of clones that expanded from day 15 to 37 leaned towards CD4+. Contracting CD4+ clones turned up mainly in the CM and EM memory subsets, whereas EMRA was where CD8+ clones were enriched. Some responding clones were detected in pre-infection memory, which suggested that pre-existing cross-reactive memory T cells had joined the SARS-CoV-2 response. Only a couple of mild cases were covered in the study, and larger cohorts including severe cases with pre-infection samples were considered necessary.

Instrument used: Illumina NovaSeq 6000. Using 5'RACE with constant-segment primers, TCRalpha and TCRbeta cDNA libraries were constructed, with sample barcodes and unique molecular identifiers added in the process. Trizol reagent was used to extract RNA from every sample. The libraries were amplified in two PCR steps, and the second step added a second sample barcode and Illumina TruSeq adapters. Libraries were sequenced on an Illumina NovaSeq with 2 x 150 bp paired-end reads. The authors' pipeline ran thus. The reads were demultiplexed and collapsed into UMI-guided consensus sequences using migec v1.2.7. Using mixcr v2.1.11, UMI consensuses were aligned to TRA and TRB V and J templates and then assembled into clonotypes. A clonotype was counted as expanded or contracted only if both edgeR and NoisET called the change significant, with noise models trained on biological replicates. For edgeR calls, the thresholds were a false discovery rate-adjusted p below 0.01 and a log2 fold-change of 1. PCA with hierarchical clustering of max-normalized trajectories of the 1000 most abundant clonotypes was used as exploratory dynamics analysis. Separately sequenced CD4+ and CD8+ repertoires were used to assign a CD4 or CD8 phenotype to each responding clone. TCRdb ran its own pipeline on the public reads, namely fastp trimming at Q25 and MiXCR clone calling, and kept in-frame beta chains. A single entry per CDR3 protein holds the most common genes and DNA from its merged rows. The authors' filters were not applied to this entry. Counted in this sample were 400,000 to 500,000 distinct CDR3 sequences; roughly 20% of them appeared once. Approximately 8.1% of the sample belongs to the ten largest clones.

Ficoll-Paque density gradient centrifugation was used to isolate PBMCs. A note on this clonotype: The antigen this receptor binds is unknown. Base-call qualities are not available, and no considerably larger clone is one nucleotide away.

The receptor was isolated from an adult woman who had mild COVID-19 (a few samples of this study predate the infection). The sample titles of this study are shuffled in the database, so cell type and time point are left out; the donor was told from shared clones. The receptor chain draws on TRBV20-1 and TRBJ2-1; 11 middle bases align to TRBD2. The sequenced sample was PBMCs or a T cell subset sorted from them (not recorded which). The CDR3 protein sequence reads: CSARKVTSGAYNEQFF. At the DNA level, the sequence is TGCAGTGCTAGGAAGGTGACTAGCGGGGCCTACAATGAGCAGTTCTTC.